Below, 2 T cell receptor beta chains from the same sample are listed, as sequenced in a study of blood T cell repertoires in COVID-19. Using immunoSEQ multiplex PCR, the repertoire was profiled, and TCRdb retains in-frame clones only, with some absent. The table lists 200,000 or so clones, roughly 84% of them singletons, with about 7% in the top ten. The sequencing sample was made of PBMCs or T cells enriched from blood (not recorded which). These receptors all stem from a man aged 30 to 39 in a cohort exposed to, infected with or recovered from COVID-19 (not recorded which).

CDR3 sequence (DNA): TGTGCCAGCAGTTTTTACAGGGGGGCTGGGGCCAACGTCCTGACTTTC. It translates to CASSFYRGAGANVLTF. The chain is built from TRBV27 and TRBJ2-6; 8 nucleotides match TRBD1. J lost 2 bases, V lost 3 bases, and 3 bases had no gene match. The CDR3 extends over 16 amino acids. CDR1 and CDR2 from the germline V gene are MNHEY and SMNVEV (reference sequence).

The V and J genes are TRBV29-1 and TRBJ2-5, with a weak D call TRBD1 (7 bases). Germline CDR1 and CDR2: SQVTM and ANQGSEA. This CDR3 is built from 13 residues. The CDR3 loop reads CSRAGGWQETQYF. DNA of the CDR3: TGCAGTAGGGCAGGGGGGTGGCAAGAGACCCAGTACTTC.